Sequencing of this T cell receptor beta chain was carried out in a study of neurological immune-mediated disorders. On this clonotype: The antigen is not known.

Study results and caveats: No expanded-clone CDR3 amino acid sequence recurred across subjects, suggesting private TCR-beta repertoires.

With 10-nucleotide random UMIs included, cDNA was synthesized by 5'RACE. TCRdb re-analysed the 5' RACE reads in MiXCR, keeping a single row per CDR3 protein. The table has fewer than 75,000 distinct CDR3 sequences, 3.4% seen once. 2 million unsorted PBMCs were stored in RNAlater at -80 °C before RNA extraction. Trimming removed 5 bases from V and 6 bases from J, with 13 bases in between. This CDR3 region has 14 residues. Germline-derived CDR1 and CDR2 are SEHNR and FQNEAQ (reference sequence). Sequencing was carried out using PBMCs. The chain has TRBV7-9 and TRBJ1-4; possibly TRBD1 for D (5 bases). The TCR comes from a man aged 40-49 years with multiple sclerosis. CDR3 protein: CASSPGGGDEKLFF. The CDR3 nucleotides are TGTGCCAGCAGCCCCGGGGGGGGGGATGAAAAACTGTTTTTT.